This TCR beta chain was recorded in a study of blood T cell repertoires in COVID-19. Study context: Spain, Italy and the United States supplied samples that represented acute and convalescent COVID-19.

CDR1 is SEHNR, CDR2 FQNEAQ, per germline (reference sequence). The junction had 9 bases not matched to a gene; V was cut back by 0 bases and J by 0 bases. This CDR3 has 18 amino acids. As handled by the study authors: Quantification of nucleated cells was approximated via reference gene primer amplification. Profiling relied on immunoSEQ multiplex PCR, and the TCRdb table lists in-frame clones only, not all of them. That table supplies the V and J calls and clone size; D and trimming were determined from the DNA. This table has fewer than 200,000 clones, around 80% appearing once. This receptor was obtained from a man aged 60 to 69 with acute or convalescent COVID-19. The V gene is TRBV7-9, the J gene TRBJ1-2, with 8 bases fitting TRBD1. Input material: peripheral blood. The CDR3 DNA reads as TGTGCCAGCAGCTTAGCTCGGCCCGGACAGGGAGCTAACTATGGCTACACCTTC. It yields the protein CASSLARPGQGANYGYTF.